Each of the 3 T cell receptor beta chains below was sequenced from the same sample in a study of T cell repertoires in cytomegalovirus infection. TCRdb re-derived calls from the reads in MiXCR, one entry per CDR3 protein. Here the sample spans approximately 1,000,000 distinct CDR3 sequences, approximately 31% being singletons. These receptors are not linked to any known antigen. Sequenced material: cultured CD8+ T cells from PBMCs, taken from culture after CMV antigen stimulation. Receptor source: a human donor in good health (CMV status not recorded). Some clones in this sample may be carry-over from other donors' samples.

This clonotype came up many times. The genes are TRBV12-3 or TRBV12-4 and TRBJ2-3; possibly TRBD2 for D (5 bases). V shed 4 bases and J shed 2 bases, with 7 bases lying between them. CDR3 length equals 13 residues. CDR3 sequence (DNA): TGTGCCAGCAGTTGGACTGTCACAGATACGCAGTATTTT. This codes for CASSWTVTDTQYF.

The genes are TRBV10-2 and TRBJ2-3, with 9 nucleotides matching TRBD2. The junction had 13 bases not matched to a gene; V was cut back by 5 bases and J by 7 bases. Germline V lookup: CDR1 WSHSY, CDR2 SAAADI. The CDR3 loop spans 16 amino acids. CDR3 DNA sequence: TGCGCCAGCAGTCCCACGGCGGGGGGGTCTGTCAATACGCAGTATTTT. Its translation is CASSPTAGGSVNTQYF.

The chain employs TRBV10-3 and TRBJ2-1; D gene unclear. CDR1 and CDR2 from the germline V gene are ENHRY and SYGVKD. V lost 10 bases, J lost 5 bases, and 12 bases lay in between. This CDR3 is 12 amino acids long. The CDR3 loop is CATGEFDNEQFF. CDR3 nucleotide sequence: TGTGCCACCGGAGAGTTTGACAATGAGCAGTTCTTC.